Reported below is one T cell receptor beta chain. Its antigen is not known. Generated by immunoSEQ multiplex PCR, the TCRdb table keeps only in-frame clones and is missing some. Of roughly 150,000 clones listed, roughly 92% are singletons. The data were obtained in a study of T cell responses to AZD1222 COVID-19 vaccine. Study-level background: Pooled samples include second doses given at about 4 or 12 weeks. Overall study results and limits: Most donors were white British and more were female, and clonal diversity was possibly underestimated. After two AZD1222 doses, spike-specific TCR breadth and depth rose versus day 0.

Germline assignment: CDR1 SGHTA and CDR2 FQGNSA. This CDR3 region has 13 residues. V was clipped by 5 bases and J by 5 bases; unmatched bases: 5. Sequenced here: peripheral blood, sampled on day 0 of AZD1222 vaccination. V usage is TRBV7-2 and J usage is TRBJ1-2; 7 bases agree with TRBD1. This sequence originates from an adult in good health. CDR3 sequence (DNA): TGTGCCAGCAGCGTAGGGACAGCTTATGGCTACACCTTC. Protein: CASSVGTAYGYTF. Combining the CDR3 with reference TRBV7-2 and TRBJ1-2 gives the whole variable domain GAGVSQSPSNKVTEKGKDVELRCDPISGHTALYWYRQSLGQGLEFLIYFQGNSAPDKSGLPSDRFSAERTGGSVSTLTIQRTQQEDSAVYLCASSVGTAYGYTFGSGTRLTVV.